The clone carrying this T cell receptor (beta chain) has just a few counts. What it binds is not known. CDR3 length: 13 amino acids. Trimming shortened V by 0 bases and J by 0 bases, and 2 bases separated the two germline ends. Germline lookup yields CDR1 LNHNV and CDR2 YYDKDF (reference sequence). The data originate from a study of T-cell memory formation after mild COVID-19. Study-wide results and limits: The main location of contracting CD4+ clones was CM and EM, and that of contracting CD8+ clones was EMRA. Later expanders leaned CD4+, whereas clones that contracted between day 15 and 85 were balanced CD4/CD8. Memory sampled before infection contained some responding clones, suggesting cross-reactive memory joined.

5'RACE with constant-segment primers built TCRalpha and TCRbeta cDNA libraries with UMIs. TCRdb passed the 5' RACE reads through MiXCR, listing each CDR3 protein once. The sample includes 170,000 or so distinct CDR3 sequences, 20% to 25% of them seen just once. Sequencing input: PBMCs or a T cell subset sorted from them (not recorded which). The gene calls are TRBV15 and TRBJ2-5, with D uncertain. The receptor comes from an adult woman who had mild COVID-19 (a few samples of this study predate the infection). Cell type and time point are not known. The CDR3 is CATSRENQETQYF. CDR3 DNA: TGTGCCACCAGCAGAGAAAACCAAGAGACCCAGTACTTC.